The 4 T cell receptor beta chains below come from one sample, sequenced in a study of Tregs in tolerant kidney transplant recipients. Clones were sequenced by immunoSEQ multiplex PCR, and TCRdb holds only the in-frame ones, with some missing. The sample carries about 15,000 clones, about half recorded once. CFSE-labeled recipient PBMCs were cultured 5 to 7 days with irradiated graft donor PBMCs, then FACS-sorted. These receptors' antigens are unknown. The sample in question was CD4+ T cells from blood cultured with allogeneic cells, obtained before the transplant. The source of these receptors is a human patient who received a combined kidney and bone marrow transplant.

This clone was observed a handful of times. The junction differs from germline at one of its ends, possibly a read error. This rearrangement joins TRBV7-2 to TRBJ1-6, with D hard to call. Germline V lookup: CDR1 SGHTA, CDR2 FQGNSA. The CDR3 loop spans 15 amino acids. In DNA form, the CDR3 reads TGTGCCAGCAGCTTAGAGTACTCCTATAATTCCCCCCTCCACTTT. Translating gives CASSLEYSYNSPLHF. Filled out from reference TRBV7-2 and TRBJ1-6, the complete variable domain reads GAGVSQSPSNKVTEKGKDVELRCDPISGHTALYWYRQSLGQGLEFLIYFQGNSAPDKSGLPSDRFSAERTGGSVSTLTIQRTQQEDSAVYLCASSLEYSYNSPLHFGNGTRLTVT.

The J gene is TRBJ2-7, the V gene TRBV10-3; the match to TRBD1 covers 10 bases. CDR3 length: 15 amino acids. The ends lost 4 bases at V and 2 bases at J; junction bases unmatched: 5. Per the germline V gene, CDR1 is ENHRY and CDR2 is SYGVKD. DNA for the CDR3: TGTGCCATCAGTGGATCCGGGACAGGGGCCTACGAGCAGTACTTC. Its translation: CAISGSGTGAYEQYF.

The V gene is TRBV6-6, the J gene TRBJ1-2; maybe TRBD1 (5 bases). CDR1 and CDR2 (germline): MNHNY, SVGAGI (reference sequence). The V gene lost 0 bases and the J gene lost 0 bases, with 5 bases spanning the gap. CDR3 size: 14 residues. The CDR3 is CASSYSTANYGYTF. The CDR3 nucleotides are TGTGCCAGCAGTTACTCGACAGCTAACTATGGCTACACCTTC.

This rearrangement joins TRBV7-2 to TRBJ2-7; weak D call: TRBD1 (6 bases). This CDR3 spans 16 amino acids. Germline assignment: CDR1 SGHTA and CDR2 FQGNSA. The V end lost 5 bases, the J end lost 0 bases, and 17 bases lay between the germline ends. CDR3 sequence (DNA): TGTGCCAGCAGCCCCACGCAGGGGTACGGCTCCTACGAGCAGTACTTC. Amino acids: CASSPTQGYGSYEQYF.